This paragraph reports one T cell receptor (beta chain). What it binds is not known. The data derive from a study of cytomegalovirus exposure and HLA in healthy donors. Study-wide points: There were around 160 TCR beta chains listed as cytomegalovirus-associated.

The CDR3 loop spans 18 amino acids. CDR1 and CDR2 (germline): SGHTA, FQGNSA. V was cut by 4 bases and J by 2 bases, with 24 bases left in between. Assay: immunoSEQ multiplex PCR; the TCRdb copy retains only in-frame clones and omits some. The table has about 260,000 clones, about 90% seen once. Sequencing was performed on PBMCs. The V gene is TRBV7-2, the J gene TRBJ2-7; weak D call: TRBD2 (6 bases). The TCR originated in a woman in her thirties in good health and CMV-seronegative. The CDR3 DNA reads TGTGCCAGCAGCTCAGGAGGGACGGGGGTTTCCGAACCCTACGAGCAGTACTTC. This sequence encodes CASSSGGTGVSEPYEQYF.